Given below is one T cell receptor beta chain in context. The antigen is undetermined. The CDR3 has 15 residues. The ends lost 0 bases at V and 4 bases at J; junction bases unmatched: 3. CDR1 is GTSNPN, CDR2 SVGIG, per germline (reference sequence). The data are from a study of cytomegalovirus exposure and HLA in healthy donors. About the study: Of the donors genotyped, several hundred in all, 80% to 85% fell in the Caucasian-associated ancestry cluster. Study-level findings and limits: Per a prior analysis, the majority of TCR beta V segments were productive roughly 87% or roughly 30% of the time.

The PCR used 60 Vbeta and 13 Jbeta primers. The repertoire was sequenced with immunoSEQ multiplex PCR; TCRdb's copy has only in-frame clones and lacks some. The table lists approximately 180,000 clones, about an eighth of them singletons. The material sequenced was PBMCs. V usage is TRBV30 and J usage is TRBJ1-6; 7 nucleotides line up with TRBD1. The source of this sequence is a man aged 50 to 60 in good health and CMV-seropositive. CDR3 DNA sequence: TGTGCCTGGAGTGTGACAGGGTCTTATAATTCACCCCTCCACTTT. Translated: CAWSVTGSYNSPLHF.